This T cell receptor beta chain was identified during a study of control samples from healthy donors and cancer patients. The ends were cut back, 4 bases at V and 4 bases at J, with 7 bases in the middle. The CDR3 totals 12 residues. Germline CDR1 reads LGHDT; CDR2 reads YNNKEL (reference sequence). Profiled with immunoSEQ multiplex PCR; TCRdb holds only in-frame clones, not every one. The table includes more than 95,000 clones, 80% to 90% detected once. The rearrangement joins TRBV3-1 (or the pseudogene TRBV3-2) to TRBJ2-5; D is undetermined. This sequence was found in a woman aged 50 to 65 with colorectal cancer. Sequencing was done on a sample of PBMCs. CDR3 residues: CASSPESETQYF. As DNA, the CDR3 is TGTGCCAGCAGCCCAGAGTCAGAGACCCAGTACTTC.